This T cell receptor (beta chain) was found in a study of type 1 regulatory T cells. This clonotype qualifies as medium-sized. The antigen remains unidentified. Study-wide points: Compared with non-Tr1 cells, Tr1 cells showed a narrower TCR repertoire.

There are 16 residues in the CDR3. J was trimmed by 5 bases and V by 2 bases; bases with no gene match: 11. The V gene's germline CDR1 is SEHNR and CDR2 FQNEAQ (reference sequence). Via MiXCR, TCRdb re-called the reads, giving one row per CDR3 protein. This table holds under 6,500 distinct CDR3 sequences, around 30% found once. The rearrangement links TRBV7-9 to TRBJ2-7; 8 bases fit TRBD1. The sample consisted of cultured type 1 regulatory T (Tr1) cells, either the whole culture or a sorted fraction (not recorded which). The receptor's source is a human donor in good health. The CDR3 here is CASSLYVGQAQNEQYF. The CDR3 DNA is TGTGCCAGCAGCTTATATGTGGGACAGGCCCAAAACGAGCAGTACTTC.